One sample yielded the 17 T cell receptor beta chains listed below, sequenced in a study of blood T cells in healthy people across ages. For the second PCR, which ran for roughly 6 to 12 cycles, a sample-barcoded 5' primer and a J-beta primer mix were used. TCRdb recomputed calls from the 5' RACE reads with MiXCR, one row per CDR3 protein. The sample shows some 920,000 distinct CDR3 sequences, around 54% of them seen only once. Input material: blood. Receptors were obtained from a woman between 55 and 75 years old in good health.

The rearrangement uses TRBV25-1 and TRBJ2-1; the match to TRBD2 covers 8 bases. The CDR3 extends over 16 amino acids. Germline V lookup: CDR1 MGHDK, CDR2 SYGVNS. V dropped 8 bases and J dropped 1; count of bases not matched to a gene: 10. The CDR3 region has the DNA TGTGCCAGCTGGGGATTTAGCGGGACTTCCTACAATGAGCAGTTCTTC. Translated, it gives CASWGFSGTSYNEQFF.

The V and J genes are TRBV6-2 or TRBV6-3 and TRBJ1-5; no clear D gene. Germline lookup yields CDR1 MNHEY and CDR2 SVGEGT. Trimming pared 2 bases from V and 5 bases from J, leaving 16 bases between. This CDR3 is built from 16 residues. The CDR3 DNA sequence: TGTGCCAGCAGTTACAGCCGCGGTCTGGCGGATCAGCCCCAGCATTTT. Translation gives CASSYSRGLADQPQHF.

Note on this clonotype: At one of its ends the junction is not consistent with the germline gene, which may arise from a read error. The chain couples TRBV20-1 to TRBJ2-1, with D perhaps matching TRBD1 or TRBD2 (6 bases each). Germline V CDR1 and CDR2: DFQATT, SNEGSKA (reference sequence). CDR3 length: 15 residues. DNA for the CDR3: TGCAGTACTAGAGATGCCCGGGGGCGTGTAAATGAGCAGTTCTTC. This sequence encodes CSTRDARGRVNEQFF.

This clonotype was recorded a few times. The J gene is TRBJ2-7, the V gene TRBV15, with D unclear. The CDR3 runs 12 residues. Trimming shortened V by 4 bases and J by 3 bases, and 7 bases separated the two germline ends. The V gene's germline CDR1 is LNHNV and CDR2 YYDKDF (reference sequence). The CDR3 sequence is CATSIKGYEQYF. CDR3 DNA: TGTGCCACCAGCATTAAGGGCTACGAGCAGTACTTC.

The chain is built from TRBV12-3 or TRBV12-4 and TRBJ2-3, with TRBD2 matching 7 bases. This CDR3 is built from 16 residues. V trimming: 5 bases; J trimming: 2 bases; junction bases outside the gene matches: 10. The CDR3 nucleotides are TGTGCCAGCAGTCGGGGGAGGGCCTTCTTCACAGATACGCAGTATTTT. This translates into CASSRGRAFFTDTQYF.

J is TRBJ2-5 and V is TRBV4-1; 10 nucleotides line up with TRBD2. Germline CDR1 reads MGHRA; CDR2 reads YSYEKL. The CDR3 contains 17 residues. V trimming: 2 bases; J trimming: 2 bases; junction bases outside the gene matches: 8. Here the CDR3 DNA reads TGCGCCAGCAGCCAACGCCGACTAGCGGGCTATCAAGAGACCCAGTACTTC. Protein sequence: CASSQRRLAGYQETQYF.

This chain links TRBV18 with TRBJ2-1; tentatively, D is TRBD1 (8 bases). The CDR3 is 16 amino acids. Trimming pared 0 bases from V and 6 bases from J, leaving 15 bases between. Germline V gene data show CDR1 as KGHSH and CDR2 as LQKENI. The CDR3 sequence is CASSPPMTGEGNEQFF. The CDR3 nucleotides read TGTGCCAGCTCACCACCAATGACAGGGGAGGGCAATGAGCAGTTCTTC.

The chain combines TRBV9 with TRBJ2-3, with D perhaps being TRBD1 or TRBD2 (5 bases each). The germline CDR1 and CDR2 sequences are SGDLS and YYNGEE. Trimming shortened V by 0 bases and J by 6 bases, and 14 bases separated the two germline ends. This CDR3 comprises 15 residues. CDR3 nucleotides: TGTGCCAGCAGCGTAGCTACAGGTTGGGGGGATACGCAGTATTTT. It encodes CASSVATGWGDTQYF.

CDR3 sequence reads: CSATASVSTDTQYF. CDR3 DNA sequence: TGCAGTGCTACCGCTAGCGTATCCACAGATACGCAGTATTTT. The genes are TRBV20-1 and TRBJ2-3, with D tentatively TRBD2 (6 bases). With 4 bases removed from V and 2 bases from J, the gap between germline ends came to 13 bases. CDR1 is DFQATT and CDR2 is SNEGSKA in the germline V gene (reference sequence). The CDR3 contains 14 residues.

This rearrangement joins TRBV12-3 or TRBV12-4 to TRBJ2-4; TRBD1 might be the D (6 bases). The closer fit of TRBJ2-7 to the DNA end suggests the J call may be wrong. The CDR3 runs to 15 residues. Here the CDR3 reads CASSPQTGLYYEQYF. The CDR3 nucleotides read TGTGCCAGCAGTCCGCAGACAGGTCTCTACTACGAGCAGTACTTC.

The CDR3 DNA sequence: TGTGCCAGCAGTCCCAAGCGTGGCTACACCTTC. It encodes CASSPKRGYTF. V gene TRBV6-2 or TRBV6-3 combines with J gene TRBJ1-2; D not certain. CDR1 is MNHEY and CDR2 is SVGEGT in the germline V gene. CDR3 length: 11 amino acids. The V end lost 5 bases, the J end lost 7 bases, and 8 bases lay between the germline ends.

The V call is TRBV6-6, the J call TRBJ2-7; D ambiguous. CDR3 length: 14 residues. Trimming cost V 4 bases and J 6 bases, with 16 bases left between them. The germline V gene encodes CDR1 MNHNY and CDR2 SVGAGI (reference sequence). CDR3 amino acids: CASSSNSLLSEQYF. The CDR3 DNA reads as TGTGCCAGCAGTTCTAATTCCCTCCTCTCCGAGCAGTACTTC.

V usage is TRBV4-1 and J usage is TRBJ1-5, with a possible D match to TRBD1 (6 bases). CDR3 size: 16 residues. CDR1 is MGHRA and CDR2 is YSYEKL in the germline V gene. The germline V and J ends were trimmed by 3 bases and 0 bases, with 12 bases remaining between them. The CDR3: CASSHRGGLSNQPQHF. The CDR3 nucleotides read TGCGCCAGCAGCCACCGTGGGGGGCTTAGCAATCAGCCCCAGCATTTT.

The chain is built from TRBV2 and TRBJ2-1; 8 bases line up with TRBD2. The tail of the sequence fits TRBJ2-7 better, so the J call may be wrong. In germline, CDR1 is SNHLY, CDR2 FYNNEI. The CDR3 is made up of 19 amino acids. CDR3 sequence reads: CASSTVGSGIPSSYNEQYF. In DNA form, the CDR3 reads TGTGCCAGCAGTACCGTTGGTAGCGGGATACCGAGCTCCTACAATGAGCAGTACTTC.

DNA for the CDR3: TGTGCCAGCGGGGGATCGAGTGGTTACAATGAGCAGTTCTTC. Its translation: CASGGSSGYNEQFF. The chain employs TRBV7-2 and TRBJ2-1; D possibly uses TRBD1 or TRBD2 (5 bases each). From germline, CDR1 is SGHTA and CDR2 FQGNSA. The CDR3 has 14 residues. The germline V and J ends were trimmed by 8 bases and 4 bases, with 15 bases remaining between them.

Points on this clonotype: An end of the junction does not agree with germline; a read error may underlie this. This chain uses TRBV4-2 with TRBJ2-1; 7 bases agree with TRBD2. The CDR3 is made up of 20 amino acids. Germline V gene sequence: CDR1 LGHNA, CDR2 YNFKEQ. CDR3 nucleotide sequence: TGTGCCAGCAGTCAAGAAGGTCCGGGCGCGGGAGAGTTCCTCCGCAATGAGCAGTTCTTC. It translates to CASSQEGPGAGEFLRNEQFF.

To note about this clonotype: The junction differs from germline at one of its ends, possibly a read error. The chain links TRBV15 to TRBJ2-3; tentatively, D is TRBD2 (5 bases). The CDR3 contains 16 residues. In germline, CDR1 is LNHNV, CDR2 YYDKDF (reference sequence). The CDR3 sequence: CATSRVGPTGKDTQYF. DNA for the CDR3: TGTGCCACCAGTAGAGTTGGGCCGACGGGAAAGGATACGCAGTATTTT.